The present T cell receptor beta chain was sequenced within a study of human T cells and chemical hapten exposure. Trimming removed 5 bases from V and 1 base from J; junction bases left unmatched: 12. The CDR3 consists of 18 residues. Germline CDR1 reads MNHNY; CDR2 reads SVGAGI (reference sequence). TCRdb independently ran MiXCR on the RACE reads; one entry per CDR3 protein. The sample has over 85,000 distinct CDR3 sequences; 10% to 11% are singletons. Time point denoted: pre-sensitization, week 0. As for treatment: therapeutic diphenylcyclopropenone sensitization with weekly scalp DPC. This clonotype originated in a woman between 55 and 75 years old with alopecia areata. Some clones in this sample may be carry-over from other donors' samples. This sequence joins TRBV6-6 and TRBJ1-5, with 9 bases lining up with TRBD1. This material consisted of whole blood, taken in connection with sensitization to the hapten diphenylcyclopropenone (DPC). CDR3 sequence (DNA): TGTGCCAGCAGTCACCCCAGACAGGGGGTTATGAGCAATCAGCCCCAGCATTTT. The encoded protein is CASSHPRQGVMSNQPQHF.